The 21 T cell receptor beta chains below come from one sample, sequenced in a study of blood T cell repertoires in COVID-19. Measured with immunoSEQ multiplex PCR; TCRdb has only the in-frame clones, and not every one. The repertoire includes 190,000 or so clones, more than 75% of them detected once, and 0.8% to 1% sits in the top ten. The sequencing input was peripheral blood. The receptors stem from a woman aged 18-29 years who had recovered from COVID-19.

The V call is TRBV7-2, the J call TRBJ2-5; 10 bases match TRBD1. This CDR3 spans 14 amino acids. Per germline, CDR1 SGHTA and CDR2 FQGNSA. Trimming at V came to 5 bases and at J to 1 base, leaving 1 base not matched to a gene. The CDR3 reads CASSRDRGQETQYF. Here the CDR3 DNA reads TGTGCCAGCAGCCGGGACAGGGGCCAAGAGACCCAGTACTTC.

The CDR3 sequence: CASSIQGAGNQPQHF. The CDR3 nucleotides read TGTGCCAGTAGTATTCAGGGGGCCGGTAATCAGCCCCAGCATTTT. The chain combines TRBV19 with TRBJ1-5, with 8 bases fitting TRBD1. V dropped 3 bases and J dropped 4; count of bases not matched to a gene: 5. Germline V gene lookup returns CDR1 LNHDA and CDR2 SQIVND (reference sequence). The CDR3 contains 15 residues.

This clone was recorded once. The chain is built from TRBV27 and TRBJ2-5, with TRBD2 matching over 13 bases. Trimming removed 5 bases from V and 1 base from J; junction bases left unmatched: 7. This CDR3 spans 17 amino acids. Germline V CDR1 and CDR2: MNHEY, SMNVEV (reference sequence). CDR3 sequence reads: CASSRTWTSGGQETQYF. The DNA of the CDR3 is TGTGCCAGCAGTCGCACCTGGACTAGCGGGGGCCAAGAGACCCAGTACTTC.

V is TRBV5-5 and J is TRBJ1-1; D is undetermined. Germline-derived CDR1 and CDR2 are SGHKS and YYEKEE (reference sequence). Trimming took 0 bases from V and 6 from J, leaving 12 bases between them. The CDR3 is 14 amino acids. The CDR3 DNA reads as TGTGCCAGCAGCTTGGGCACGCGTGAATCTGAAGCTTTCTTT. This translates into CASSLGTRESEAFF. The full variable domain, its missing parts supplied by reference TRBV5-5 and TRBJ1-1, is DAGVTQSPTHLIKTRGQQVTLRCSPISGHKSVSWYQQVLGQGPQFIFQYYEKEERGRGNFPDRFSARQFPNYSSELNVNALLLGDSALYLCASSLGTRESEAFFGQGTRLTVV.

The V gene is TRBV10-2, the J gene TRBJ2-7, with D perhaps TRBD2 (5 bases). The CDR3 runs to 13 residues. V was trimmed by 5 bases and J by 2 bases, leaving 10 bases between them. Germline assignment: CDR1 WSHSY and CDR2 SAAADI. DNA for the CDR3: TGCGCCAGCAGTCTAGCTGCGGCCTACGAGCAGTACGTC. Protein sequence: CASSLAAAYEQYV.

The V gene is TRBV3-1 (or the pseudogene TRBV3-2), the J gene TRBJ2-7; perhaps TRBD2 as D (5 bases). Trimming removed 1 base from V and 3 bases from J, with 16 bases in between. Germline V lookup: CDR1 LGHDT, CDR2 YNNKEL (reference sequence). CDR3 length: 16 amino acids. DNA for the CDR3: TGTGCCAGCAGCCAAGTCAGCCAGTACGGAGGCTACGAGCAGTACTTC. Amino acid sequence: CASSQVSQYGGYEQYF.

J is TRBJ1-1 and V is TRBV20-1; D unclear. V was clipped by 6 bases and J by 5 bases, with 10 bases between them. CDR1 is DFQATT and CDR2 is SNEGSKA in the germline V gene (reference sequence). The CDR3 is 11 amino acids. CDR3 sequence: CSARTETEAFF. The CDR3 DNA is TGCAGTGCCAGAACAGAAACTGAAGCTTTCTTT.

The CDR3 region is CASSLAGAREQYF. The CDR3 coding sequence is TGTGCCAGCAGTTTGGCGGGGGCTCGCGAGCAGTACTTC. The chain employs TRBV7-9 and TRBJ2-7, with D possibly being TRBD2 (7 bases). This CDR3 spans 13 amino acids. Germline loops: CDR1 SEHNR, CDR2 FQNEAQ (reference sequence). Trimming stripped 6 bases from V and 6 bases from J, with 15 bases between.

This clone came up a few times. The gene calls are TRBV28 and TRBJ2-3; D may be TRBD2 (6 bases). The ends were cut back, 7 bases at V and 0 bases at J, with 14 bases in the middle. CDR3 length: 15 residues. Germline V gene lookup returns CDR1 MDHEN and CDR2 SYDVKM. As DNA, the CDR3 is TGTGCCAGCACCCTCACTAGCCGGAGCACAGATACGCAGTATTTT. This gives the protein CASTLTSRSTDTQYF. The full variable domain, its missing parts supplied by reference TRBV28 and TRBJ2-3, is DVKVTQSSRYLVKRTGEKVFLECVQDMDHENMFWYRQDPGLGLRLIYFSYDVKMKEKGDIPEGYSVSREKKERFSLILESASTNQTSMYLCASTLTSRSTDTQYFGPGTRLTVL.

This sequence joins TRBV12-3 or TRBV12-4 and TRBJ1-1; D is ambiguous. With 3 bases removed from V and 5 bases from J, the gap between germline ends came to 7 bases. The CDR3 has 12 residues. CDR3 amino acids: CASSFGQTEAFF. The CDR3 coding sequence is TGTGCCAGCAGTTTTGGGCAGACTGAAGCTTTCTTT.

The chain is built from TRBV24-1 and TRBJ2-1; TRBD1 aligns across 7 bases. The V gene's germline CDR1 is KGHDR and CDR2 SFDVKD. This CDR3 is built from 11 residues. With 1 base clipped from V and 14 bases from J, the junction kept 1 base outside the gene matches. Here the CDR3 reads CATSDFDREFF. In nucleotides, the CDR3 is TGTGCCACCAGTGATTTTGACAGGGAGTTCTTC.

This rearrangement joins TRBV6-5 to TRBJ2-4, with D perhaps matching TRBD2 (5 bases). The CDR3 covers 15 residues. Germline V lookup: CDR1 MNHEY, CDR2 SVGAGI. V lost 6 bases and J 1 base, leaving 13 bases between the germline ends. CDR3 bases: TGTGCCAGCAGCCTTGGGAGTTACGCCAAAAACATTCAGTACTTC. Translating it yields CASSLGSYAKNIQYF.

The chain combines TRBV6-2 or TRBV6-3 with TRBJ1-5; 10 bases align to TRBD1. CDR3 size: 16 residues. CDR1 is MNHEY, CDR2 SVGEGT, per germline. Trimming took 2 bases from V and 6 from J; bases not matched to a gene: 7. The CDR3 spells CASSYTGTGVRQPQHF. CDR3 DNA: TGTGCCAGCAGTTACACCGGGACAGGGGTACGTCAGCCCCAGCATTTT.

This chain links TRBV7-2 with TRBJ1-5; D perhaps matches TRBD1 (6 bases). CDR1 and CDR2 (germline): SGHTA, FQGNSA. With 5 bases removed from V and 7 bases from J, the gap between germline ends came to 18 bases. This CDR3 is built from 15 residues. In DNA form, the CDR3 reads TGTGCCAGCAGCCCTACAGGGAAGAAAGGGCAGCCCCAGCATTTT. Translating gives CASSPTGKKGQPQHF.

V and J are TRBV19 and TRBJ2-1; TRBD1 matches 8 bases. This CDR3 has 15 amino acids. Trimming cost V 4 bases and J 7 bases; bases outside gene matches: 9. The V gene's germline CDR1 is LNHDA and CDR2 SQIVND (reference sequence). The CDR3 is CASSRQGRTVNEQFF. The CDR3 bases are TGTGCCAGTAGTAGACAGGGGCGGACGGTTAATGAGCAGTTCTTC.

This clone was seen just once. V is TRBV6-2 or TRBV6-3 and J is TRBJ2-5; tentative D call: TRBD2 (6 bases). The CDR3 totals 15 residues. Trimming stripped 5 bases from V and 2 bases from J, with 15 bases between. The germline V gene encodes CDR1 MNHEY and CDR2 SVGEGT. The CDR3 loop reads CASSTPGLLQETQYF. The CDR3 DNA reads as TGTGCCAGCAGTACCCCGGGACTTCTACAAGAGACCCAGTACTTC.

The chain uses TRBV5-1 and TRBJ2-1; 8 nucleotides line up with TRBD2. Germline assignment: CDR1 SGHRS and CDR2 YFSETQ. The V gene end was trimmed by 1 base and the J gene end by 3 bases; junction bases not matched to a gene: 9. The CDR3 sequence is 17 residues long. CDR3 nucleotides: TGCGCCAGCAGCTTGACTAGCGGCCCACCCAACTACAATGAGCAGTTCTTC. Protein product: CASSLTSGPPNYNEQFF.

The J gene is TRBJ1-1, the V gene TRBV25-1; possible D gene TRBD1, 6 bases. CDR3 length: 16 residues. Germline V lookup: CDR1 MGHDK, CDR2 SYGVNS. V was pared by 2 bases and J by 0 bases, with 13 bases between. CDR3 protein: CASSETGPIMNTEAFF. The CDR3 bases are TGTGCCAGCAGTGAAACAGGGCCCATTATGAACACTGAAGCTTTCTTT.

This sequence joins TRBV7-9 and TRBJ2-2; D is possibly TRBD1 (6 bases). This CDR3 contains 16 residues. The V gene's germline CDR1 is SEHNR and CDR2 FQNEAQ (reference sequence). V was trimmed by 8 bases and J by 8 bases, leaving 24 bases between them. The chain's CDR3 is CASFSGGSRGAGELFF. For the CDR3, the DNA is TGTGCCAGCTTTTCGGGCGGTTCCAGGGGTGCAGGGGAGCTGTTTTTT.

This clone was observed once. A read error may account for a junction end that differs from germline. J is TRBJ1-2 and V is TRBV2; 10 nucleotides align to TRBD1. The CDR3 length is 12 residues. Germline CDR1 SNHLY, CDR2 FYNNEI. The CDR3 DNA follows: TGTGCCAGCGCCCCGGGACAGGGGCCTTTCTCCTTC. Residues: CASAPGQGPFSF.

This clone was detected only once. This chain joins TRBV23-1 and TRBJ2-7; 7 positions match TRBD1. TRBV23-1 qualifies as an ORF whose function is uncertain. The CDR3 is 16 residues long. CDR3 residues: CASRGELGQSSDEQYV. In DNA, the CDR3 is TGCGCCAGCAGGGGCGAACTGGGACAGTCCTCCGACGAGCAGTACGTC.